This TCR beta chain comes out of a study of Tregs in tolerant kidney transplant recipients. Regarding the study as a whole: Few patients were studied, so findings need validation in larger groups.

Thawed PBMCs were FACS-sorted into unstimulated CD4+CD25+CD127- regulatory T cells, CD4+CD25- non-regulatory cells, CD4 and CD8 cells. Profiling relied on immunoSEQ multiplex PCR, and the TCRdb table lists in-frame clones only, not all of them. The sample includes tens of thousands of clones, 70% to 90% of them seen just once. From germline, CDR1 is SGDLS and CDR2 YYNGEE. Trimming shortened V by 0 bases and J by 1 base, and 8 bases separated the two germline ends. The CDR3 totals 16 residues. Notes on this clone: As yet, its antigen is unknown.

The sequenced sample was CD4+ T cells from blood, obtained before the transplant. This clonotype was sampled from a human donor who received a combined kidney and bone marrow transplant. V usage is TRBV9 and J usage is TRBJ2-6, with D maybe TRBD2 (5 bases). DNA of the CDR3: TGTGCCAGCAGCGTAGTGCCGGGATCTGGGGCCAACGTCCTGACTTTC. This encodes CASSVVPGSGANVLTF.